The 25 T cell receptor beta chains listed next were all sequenced from one sample in a study of neoadjuvant anti-PD-1 for oral cavity cancer. The time point here: after neoadjuvant nivolumab, at surgical resection. Assay: immunoSEQ multiplex PCR; the TCRdb copy retains only in-frame clones and omits some. The repertoire holds 55,000 to 75,000 clones, 85% to 90% seen once, with 2.5% to 3% in the top ten. The sample consisted of PBMCs, taken after nivolumab (anti-PD-1) treatment. The source is a person between 40 and 85 years old with oral cavity squamous cell carcinoma.

The chain joins TRBV6-1 to TRBJ1-5; D unclear. CDR3 size: 14 residues. Trimming removed 0 bases at V and 4 bases at J, with 7 bases between. Germline V gene lookup returns CDR1 MNHNS and CDR2 SASEGT. CDR3 bases: TGTGCCAGCAGTGAAGCGAGTACTAATCAGCCCCAGCATTTT. Protein product: CASSEASTNQPQHF.

The J gene is TRBJ2-2, the V gene TRBV6-1, with D perhaps assigned TRBD1 or TRBD2 (5 bases each). Germline loops: CDR1 MNHNS, CDR2 SASEGT. CDR3 length: 14 residues. With 6 bases removed from V and 1 base from J, the gap between germline ends came to 9 bases. The CDR3 loop reads CASSLGRNTGELFF. In DNA, the CDR3 is TGTGCCAGCAGCCTGGGACGGAACACCGGGGAGCTGTTTTTT.

The chain combines TRBV2 with TRBJ1-1, with D perhaps matching TRBD1 (6 bases). Germline assignment: CDR1 SNHLY and CDR2 FYNNEI. The CDR3 spans 14 residues. The ends were cut back, 8 bases at V and 1 base at J, with 14 bases in the middle. CDR3 coding DNA: TGTGCCAGCGGTGGACAGAACTCGAACACTGAAGCTTTCTTT. Translated, it gives CASGGQNSNTEAFF.

The chain recombines TRBV27 with TRBJ1-2; 8 bases match TRBD1. Losses at the gene ends were 5 bases for V and 3 bases for J; bases not matched to a gene: 8. Germline CDR1 is MNHEY and CDR2 is SMNVEV (reference sequence). CDR3 length: 15 residues. CDR3 protein: CASSPRTGRHYGYTF. CDR3 in DNA: TGTGCCAGCAGTCCCCGGACAGGGAGACACTATGGCTACACCTTC.

Only a few counts were recorded for this clone. The chain combines TRBV7-2 with TRBJ1-1; possibly TRBD1 for D (5 bases). Deletions cut 2 bases from V and 5 bases from J, with 12 bases between. Germline loops: CDR1 SGHTA, CDR2 FQGNSA. This CDR3 comprises 14 residues. In nucleotides, the CDR3 is TGTGCCAGCAGCTTATCACCATCAGGGACTGAAGCTTTCTTT. Amino acids: CASSLSPSGTEAFF.

The chain is built from TRBV30 and TRBJ1-3; TRBD1 matches at 7 bases. CDR3 length equals 16 residues. J was trimmed by 2 bases and V by 1 base; bases with no gene match: 8. Germline V gene sequence: CDR1 GTSNPN, CDR2 SVGIG (reference sequence). Here the CDR3 reads CAWSEGQRLAGNTIYF. CDR3 in DNA: TGTGCCTGGAGTGAGGGACAGCGTTTGGCTGGAAACACCATATATTTT. The whole variable domain, remainder taken from reference TRBV30 and TRBJ1-3, is SQTIHQWPATLVQPVGSPLSLECTVEGTSNPNLYWYRQAAGRGLQLLFYSVGIGQISSEVPQNLSASRPQDRQFILSSKKLLLSDSGFYLCAWSEGQRLAGNTIYFGEGSWLTVV.

J is TRBJ2-7 and V is TRBV5-6; 10 positions agree with TRBD1. Per germline, CDR1 SGHDT and CDR2 YYEEEE. The CDR3 loop spans 15 amino acids. The trim removed 4 bases at V and 2 bases at J, leaving 6 bases unmatched. CDR3 loop: CASSLDRGLTYEQYF. The DNA of the CDR3 is TGTGCCAGCAGCCTAGACAGGGGGCTAACCTACGAGCAGTACTTC.

V gene TRBV6-4 combines with J gene TRBJ1-1; D is unclear. Trimming stripped 8 bases from V and 2 bases from J, with 12 bases between. The CDR3 contains 13 residues. The germline CDR1 and CDR2 sequences are MRHNA and SNTAGT. The DNA of the CDR3 is TGTGCCAGCGGAGGACGGGAAAACACTGAAGCTTTCTTT. Its translation: CASGGRENTEAFF.

The chain joins TRBV2 to TRBJ1-2, with unresolved D. Trimming shortened V by 3 bases and J by 4 bases, and 6 bases separated the two germline ends. Germline V CDR1 and CDR2: SNHLY, FYNNEI. The CDR3 length is 12 residues. Written as DNA, the CDR3 is TGTGCCAGCAGTGATACGGTCTATGGCTACACCTTC. It encodes CASSDTVYGYTF. Looking up the rest from reference TRBV2 and TRBJ1-2 gives the full variable domain: EPEVTQTPSHQVTQMGQEVILRCVPISNHLYFYWYRQILGQKVEFLVSFYNNEISEKSEIFDDQFSVERPDGSNFTLKIRSTKLEDSAMYFCASSDTVYGYTFGSGTRLTVV.

The J gene is TRBJ1-1, the V gene TRBV30, with D perhaps TRBD1 (5 bases). This CDR3 has 13 amino acids. CDR1 is GTSNPN, CDR2 SVGIG, per germline (reference sequence). Between the trimmed V and J ends, which lost 2 bases and 7 bases, there was a span of 14 bases. CDR3 sequence (DNA): TGTGCCTGGAGTAGAGGGGACGCTCTTGAAGCTTTCTTT. Protein sequence: CAWSRGDALEAFF.

Written as DNA, the CDR3 is TGTGCCAGCAGTGAAGCGTGGGGCTCCTACAATGAGCAGTTCTTC. Protein sequence: CASSEAWGSYNEQFF. The rearrangement uses TRBV6-1 and TRBJ2-1, with D unclear. Per the germline V gene, CDR1 is MNHNS and CDR2 is SASEGT. This CDR3 is built from 15 residues. Between the trimmed V and J ends, which lost 0 bases and 0 bases, there was a span of 6 bases.

This chain connects TRBV6-1 to TRBJ1-4; 12 nucleotides agree with TRBD1. Germline V lookup: CDR1 MNHNS, CDR2 SASEGT. The CDR3 extends over 15 amino acids. V dropped 6 bases and J dropped 6; count of bases not matched to a gene: 5. The chain's CDR3 is CASRRGQGADEKLFF. The DNA of the CDR3 is TGTGCCAGCAGAAGGGGACAGGGGGCGGATGAAAAACTGTTTTTT.

J is TRBJ2-3 and V is TRBV7-8, with D uncertain. V was trimmed by 0 bases and J by 5 bases, leaving 6 bases between them. CDR1 is SGHVS, CDR2 FQNEAQ, per germline. The CDR3 totals 13 residues. The CDR3 loop is CASSLAIRDTQYF. The DNA of the CDR3 is TGTGCCAGCAGCTTAGCCATTCGAGATACGCAGTATTTT.

This chain connects TRBV19 to TRBJ2-7, with D tentatively TRBD1 (6 bases). Trimming took off 4 bases at V and 12 bases at J, with 25 bases between the two ends. This CDR3 contains 15 residues. The germline V gene has CDR1 LNHDA and CDR2 SQIVND (reference sequence). In nucleotides, the CDR3 is TGTGCCAGTAGTAGAGACCCCGGGACACGTCAAGCTTTGTACTTC. It yields the protein CASSRDPGTRQALYF.

The J gene is TRBJ1-1, the V gene TRBV6-5; 7 bases line up with TRBD1. The germline V gene encodes CDR1 MNHEY and CDR2 SVGAGI. Trimming at V came to 0 bases and at J to 5 bases, leaving 9 bases not matched to a gene. This CDR3 is built from 16 residues. DNA of the CDR3: TGTGCCAGCAGTTACTCCAGGACAGGCGGGGGAACTGAAGCTTTCTTT. Protein sequence: CASSYSRTGGGTEAFF.

This clone is a singleton in its sample. The V gene is TRBV5-1, the J gene TRBJ2-7; possible D gene TRBD1, 6 bases. Trimming removed 1 base from V and 2 bases from J, with 10 bases in between. Per germline, CDR1 SGHRS and CDR2 YFSETQ. This CDR3 is 14 amino acids long. CDR3 in amino acids: CASSLRRGTYEQYF. The CDR3 DNA follows: TGCGCCAGCAGCTTGCGCAGGGGAACCTACGAGCAGTACTTC.

The chain employs TRBV25-1 and TRBJ2-7; D is undetermined. Germline CDR1 reads MGHDK; CDR2 reads SYGVNS. The CDR3 is 11 amino acids. V shed 4 bases and J shed 3 bases, with 4 bases lying between them. The CDR3 sequence: CASSGFYEQYF. Written as DNA, the CDR3 is TGTGCCAGCAGTGGCTTCTACGAGCAGTACTTC.

This chain links TRBV30 with TRBJ1-1, with 8 bases matching TRBD1. CDR3 size: 13 residues. Germline CDR1 and CDR2: GTSNPN and SVGIG (reference sequence). With V trimmed by 0 bases and J by 6 bases, 3 bases remained unmatched. CDR3 region: CAWSVQGVPEAFF. The CDR3 bases are TGTGCCTGGAGTGTACAGGGGGTCCCTGAAGCTTTCTTT.

As to this clone: Other DNA variants within this sample encode the same CDR3. The chain's CDR3 is CAWSLQGNTEAFF. DNA of the CDR3: TGTGCCTGGAGTCTGCAGGGCAACACTGAAGCTTTCTTT. This chain joins TRBV30 and TRBJ1-1, with D possibly being TRBD1 (5 bases). This CDR3 has 13 residues. Germline V gene data show CDR1 as GTSNPN and CDR2 as SVGIG (reference sequence). The ends were cut back, 2 bases at V and 2 bases at J, with 9 bases in the middle.

The chain employs TRBV29-1 and TRBJ1-1; 10 bases line up with TRBD1. The CDR3 has 14 residues. The germline V gene encodes CDR1 SQVTM and CDR2 ANQGSEA. V was clipped by 3 bases and J by 2 bases; unmatched bases: 3. The CDR3 DNA reads as TGCAGCGTTGATGACAGGGGGCTCAACACTGAAGCTTTCTTT. Amino acid sequence: CSVDDRGLNTEAFF.

This chain connects TRBV30 to TRBJ2-6, with D possibly being TRBD1 (6 bases). Germline CDR1 reads GTSNPN; CDR2 reads SVGIG (reference sequence). V was clipped by 5 bases and J by 0 bases, with 17 bases between them. The CDR3 has 17 residues. The CDR3 reads CAWLRGTLSSGANVLTF. Here the CDR3 DNA reads TGTGCCTGGCTTAGGGGGACACTAAGCTCTGGGGCCAACGTCCTGACTTTC.

There are a few counts of this clone. The chain combines TRBV7-3 with TRBJ2-3; the D gene is possibly TRBD1 (6 bases). The CDR3 loop spans 15 amino acids. The V end lost 5 bases, the J end lost 5 bases, and 17 bases lay between the germline ends. CDR1 and CDR2 (germline): SGHTA, FQGTGA. This chain's CDR3 is CASSRNRAGEDTQYF. The CDR3 DNA reads TGTGCCAGCAGCCGCAACAGGGCAGGGGAAGATACGCAGTATTTT.

The chain recombines TRBV10-1 with TRBJ1-1; no firm D call. Germline V gives CDR1 WNHNN, CDR2 SYGVQD (reference sequence). The V and J ends lost 0 bases and 1 base respectively, with 3 bases between them. The length of the CDR3 is 13 residues. CDR3 coding DNA: TGCGCCAGCAGTGAGTCTGGGAACACTGAAGCTTTCTTT. Translating gives CASSESGNTEAFF.

The rearrangement links TRBV7-9 to TRBJ2-1; possibly TRBD1 or TRBD2 for D (6 bases each). Germline V gene sequence: CDR1 SEHNR, CDR2 FQNEAQ (reference sequence). The germline V and J ends were trimmed by 1 base and 1 base, with 14 bases remaining between them. CDR3 size: 17 residues. The CDR3: CASSLGPWGASYNEQFF. The DNA of the CDR3 is TGTGCCAGCAGCTTAGGCCCTTGGGGGGCATCCTACAATGAGCAGTTCTTC.

This clone was seen only once. This sequence joins TRBV9 and TRBJ2-1; D not resolved. Germline CDR1 and CDR2: SGDLS and YYNGEE. Between the trimmed V and J ends, which lost 0 bases and 8 bases, there was a span of 15 bases. This CDR3 has 15 amino acids. CDR3 residues: CASSVVGSTGHEQFF. CDR3 nucleotides: TGTGCCAGCAGCGTAGTTGGGTCCACTGGCCATGAGCAGTTCTTC.